This record covers a single TCR beta chain. The sample comes from a study of early T cells in non-severe SARS-CoV-2 infection. J gave up 10 bases and V 2 bases, and 14 bases lay outside the gene matches. The CDR3 consists of 17 residues. Germline CDR1 KGHDR, CDR2 SFDVKD. Individual cDNA molecules carried attached unique molecular identifiers. MiXCR, applied by TCRdb to the 5' RACE reads, yields one record per CDR3 protein. The sample yields about 77,000 distinct CDR3 sequences, roughly 16% seen once. The specimen sequenced was whole blood. The J gene is TRBJ2-2, the V gene TRBV24-1; 8 bases align to TRBD1. This clonotype was obtained from an adult who was a healthcare worker with PCR-confirmed SARS-CoV-2 infection or an uninfected control (not recorded which). The CDR3 sequence: CATSDSWTGSGRVELFF. For the CDR3, the DNA is TGTGCCACCAGTGATTCCTGGACAGGGTCCGGTCGGGTGGAGCTGTTTTTT.